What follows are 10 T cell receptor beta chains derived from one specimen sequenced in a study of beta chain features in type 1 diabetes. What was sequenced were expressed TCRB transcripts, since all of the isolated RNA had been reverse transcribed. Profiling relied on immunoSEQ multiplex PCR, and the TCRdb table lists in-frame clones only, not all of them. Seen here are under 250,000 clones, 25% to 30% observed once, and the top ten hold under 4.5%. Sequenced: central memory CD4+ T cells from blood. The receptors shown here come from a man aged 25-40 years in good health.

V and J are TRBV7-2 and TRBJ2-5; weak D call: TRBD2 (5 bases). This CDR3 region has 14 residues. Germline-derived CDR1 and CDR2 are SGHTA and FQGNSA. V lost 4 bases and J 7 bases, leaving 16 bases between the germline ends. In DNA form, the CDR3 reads TGTGCCAGCAGCTCCCTTCGCGAGGGCCGGACCCAGTACTTC. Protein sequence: CASSSLREGRTQYF.

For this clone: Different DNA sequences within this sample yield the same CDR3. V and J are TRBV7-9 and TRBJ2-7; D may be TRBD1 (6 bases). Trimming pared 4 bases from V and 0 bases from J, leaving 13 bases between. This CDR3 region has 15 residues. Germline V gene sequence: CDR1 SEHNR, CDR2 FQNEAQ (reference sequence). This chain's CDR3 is CASSSDRRSSYEQYF. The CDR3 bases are TGTGCCAGCAGCTCAGACAGGAGGAGCTCCTACGAGCAGTACTTC.

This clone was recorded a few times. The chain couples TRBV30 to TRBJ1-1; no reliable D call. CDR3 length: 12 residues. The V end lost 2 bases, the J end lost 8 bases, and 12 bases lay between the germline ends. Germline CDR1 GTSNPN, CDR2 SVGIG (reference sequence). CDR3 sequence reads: CAWSRATSEAFF. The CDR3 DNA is TGTGCCTGGAGTAGGGCGACCTCCGAAGCTTTCTTT.

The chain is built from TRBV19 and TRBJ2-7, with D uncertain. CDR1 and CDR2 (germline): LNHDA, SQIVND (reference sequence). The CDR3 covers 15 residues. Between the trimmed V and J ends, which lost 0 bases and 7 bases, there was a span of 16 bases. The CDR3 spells CASSIEGRRDGEQYF. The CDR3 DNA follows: TGTGCCAGTAGTATAGAGGGCAGGCGTGACGGTGAGCAGTACTTC.

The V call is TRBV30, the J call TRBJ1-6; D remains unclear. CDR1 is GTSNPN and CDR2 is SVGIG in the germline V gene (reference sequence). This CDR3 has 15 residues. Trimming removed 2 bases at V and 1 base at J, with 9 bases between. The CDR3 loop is CAWSLGGSYNSPLHF. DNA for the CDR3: TGTGCCTGGAGTCTCGGAGGGTCCTATAATTCACCCCTCCACTTT.

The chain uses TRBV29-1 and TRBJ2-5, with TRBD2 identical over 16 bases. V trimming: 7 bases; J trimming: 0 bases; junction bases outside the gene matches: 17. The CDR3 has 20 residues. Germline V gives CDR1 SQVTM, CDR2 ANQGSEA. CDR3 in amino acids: CSAAPRGLAGGAGNQETQYF. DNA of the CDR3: TGCAGCGCAGCTCCCCGGGGACTAGCGGGAGGGGCAGGGAACCAAGAGACCCAGTACTTC.

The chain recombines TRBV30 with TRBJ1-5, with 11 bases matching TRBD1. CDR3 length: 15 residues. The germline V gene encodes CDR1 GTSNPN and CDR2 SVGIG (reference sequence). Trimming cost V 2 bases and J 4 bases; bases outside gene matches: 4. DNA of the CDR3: TGTGCCTGGAGTACGCGGGACAGGGGGAATCAGCCCCAGCATTTT. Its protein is CAWSTRDRGNQPQHF.

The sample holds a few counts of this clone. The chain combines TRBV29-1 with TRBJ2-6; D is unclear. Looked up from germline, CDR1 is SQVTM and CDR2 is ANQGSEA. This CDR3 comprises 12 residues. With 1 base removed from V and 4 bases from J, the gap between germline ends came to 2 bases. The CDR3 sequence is CSVEAGANVLTF. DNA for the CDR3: TGCAGCGTTGAAGCCGGGGCCAACGTCCTGACTTTC.

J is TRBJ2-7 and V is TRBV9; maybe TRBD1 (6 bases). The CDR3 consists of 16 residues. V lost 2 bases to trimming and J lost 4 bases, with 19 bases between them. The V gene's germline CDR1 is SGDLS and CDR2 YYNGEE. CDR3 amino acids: CASSVAGTHQGYEQYF. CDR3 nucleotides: TGTGCCAGCAGCGTCGCCGGGACACATCAGGGGTACGAGCAGTACTTC.

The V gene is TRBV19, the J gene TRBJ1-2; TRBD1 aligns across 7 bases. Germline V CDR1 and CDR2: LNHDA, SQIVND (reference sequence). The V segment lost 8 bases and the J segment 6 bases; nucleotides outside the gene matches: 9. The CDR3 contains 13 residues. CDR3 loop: CASAFRDRDGYTF. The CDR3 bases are TGTGCCAGTGCCTTCCGGGACAGAGATGGCTACACCTTC.